The 31 T cell receptor beta chains below come from one sample, sequenced in a study of response to subunit inactivated influenza vaccine. Each CDR3 protein gets one entry after TCRdb re-called the RT-PCR reads with MiXCR. The repertoire consists of about 570,000 distinct CDR3 sequences, with 10% to 12% occurring once and the leading ten covering approximately 11%. These data were also filed under a second study, of T cells expressing NK-cell markers. This second report adds: TCR beta cDNA was generated via 5'RACE template switching incorporating UMIs.

The sequences come from PBMCs from blood, collected on the day of vaccination. The origin of the receptors is a man aged 45-65 years who received an inactivated influenza vaccine.

This clonotype was observed many times. The CDR3 DNA sequence: TGCAGCGTTGCGGGAGGAGAGGACATTCAGTACTTC. This sequence encodes CSVAGGEDIQYF. V gene TRBV29-1 combines with J gene TRBJ2-4; TRBD2 aligns across 7 bases. The J segment lost 8 bases and the V segment lost 4 bases, leaving 5 bases of the junction unmatched. This CDR3 has 12 residues. Germline V gives CDR1 SQVTM, CDR2 ANQGSEA.

This chain uses TRBV29-1 with TRBJ2-1; D possibly corresponds to TRBD2 (5 bases). Germline CDR1 SQVTM, CDR2 ANQGSEA. CDR3 length: 16 amino acids. Trimming removed 4 bases at V and 8 bases at J, with 24 bases between. The CDR3 bases are TGCAGCGTTGTGGTGACCGACTCTAATGCGAGGGATGAGCAGTTCTTC. Translated, it gives CSVVVTDSNARDEQFF.

On this clonotype: This could be a read error, since a much larger clone is one nucleotide away. The chain joins TRBV3-1 to TRBJ2-7; D is perhaps TRBD2 (5 bases). CDR3 length: 14 amino acids. Germline lookup yields CDR1 LGHDT and CDR2 YNNKEL (reference sequence). The CDR3 sequence is CASSQDSGSYQQYF. CDR3 sequence (DNA): TGTGCCAGCAGCCAAGATTCGGGGTCCTACCAGCAGTACTTC.

This clonotype has a count of ten or more. This sequence joins TRBV9 and TRBJ2-1, with D perhaps matching TRBD1 (6 bases). Germline V gene lookup returns CDR1 SGDLS and CDR2 YYNGEE. Trimming stripped 0 bases from V and 1 base from J, with 8 bases between. The CDR3 contains 15 residues. CDR3 sequence reads: CASSVGQVSYNEQFF. CDR3 nucleotide sequence: TGTGCCAGCAGCGTAGGACAGGTGTCCTACAATGAGCAGTTCTTC.

This clonotype has at least ten counts. This sequence joins TRBV12-3 or TRBV12-4 and TRBJ2-5; 10 positions agree with TRBD2. The CDR3 is made up of 14 amino acids. The V segment lost 6 bases and the J segment 5 bases; nucleotides outside the gene matches: 6. The CDR3 sequence: CASRSAGGPETQYF. The CDR3 nucleotides are TGTGCCAGCAGATCAGCGGGGGGGCCGGAGACCCAGTACTTC.

The genes are TRBV9 and TRBJ2-1; TRBD1 is a possible D gene (6 bases). Per germline, CDR1 SGDLS and CDR2 YYNGEE. CDR3 size: 17 residues. V lost 4 bases to trimming and J lost 0 bases, with 17 bases between them. As DNA, the CDR3 is TGTGCCAGCAGCTCAGAATTGGGGGCAAGCTCCTACAATGAGCAGTTCTTC. Amino acid sequence: CASSSELGASSYNEQFF.

This clonotype was seen a handful of times. The chain combines TRBV6-5 with TRBJ2-1, with 7 nucleotides matching TRBD2. Germline V CDR1 and CDR2: MNHEY, SVGAGI. CDR3 length: 12 amino acids. V shed 10 bases and J 8 bases; nucleotides not matched to a gene: 8. The CDR3 protein is CATRLAFDEQFF. DNA of the CDR3: TGTGCCACCAGACTAGCATTCGATGAGCAGTTCTTC.

The rearrangement uses TRBV28 and TRBJ2-6; TRBD1 aligns across 9 bases. The junction had 6 bases not matched to a gene; V was cut back by 3 bases and J by 3 bases. This CDR3 is 17 amino acids long. The germline V gene encodes CDR1 MDHEN and CDR2 SYDVKM. CDR3 sequence reads: CASSFRTGAFGANVLTF. DNA of the CDR3: TGTGCCAGCAGTTTTCGGACAGGGGCCTTTGGGGCCAACGTCCTGACTTTC.

The V call is TRBV20-1, the J call TRBJ2-3; the match to TRBD2 covers 12 bases. The trim removed 5 bases at V and 2 bases at J, leaving 5 bases unmatched. Germline V lookup: CDR1 DFQATT, CDR2 SNEGSKA (reference sequence). The CDR3 has 15 residues. The CDR3 here is CSAGLAGYSTDTQYF. CDR3 coding DNA: TGCAGTGCTGGACTAGCGGGGTACTCCACAGATACGCAGTATTTT.

This clonotype occurred a few times. The V and J genes are TRBV24-1 and TRBJ2-2, with TRBD2 identical over 8 bases. The V segment lost 5 bases and the J segment 3 bases; nucleotides outside the gene matches: 7. This CDR3 region has 16 residues. Germline lookup yields CDR1 KGHDR and CDR2 SFDVKD. In DNA, the CDR3 is TGTGCCACCAGTGCCTCCGGGGGGGCGGACACCGGGGAGCTGTTTTTT. Protein: CATSASGGADTGELFF.

Many counts were recorded for this clonotype. The rearrangement links TRBV7-9 to TRBJ2-4; perhaps D is TRBD1 or TRBD2 (5 bases each). This CDR3 has 15 residues. Per the germline V gene, CDR1 is SEHNR and CDR2 is FQNEAQ (reference sequence). Trimming cost V 5 bases and J 0 bases, with 11 bases left between them. Here the CDR3 DNA reads TGTGCCAGCAGCCCTGGGGGAGTAGCCAAAAACATTCAGTACTTC. Translating it yields CASSPGGVAKNIQYF.

This clonotype was counted many times. The CDR3 region is CASSYRTLNEQFF. In DNA form, the CDR3 reads TGTGCCAGCAGTTATCGGACCCTCAATGAGCAGTTCTTC. J is TRBJ2-1 and V is TRBV2; no definite D call. The germline CDR1 and CDR2 sequences are SNHLY and FYNNEI. Between the trimmed V and J ends, which lost 5 bases and 6 bases, there was a span of 11 bases. The CDR3 is 13 amino acids.

The chain's CDR3 is CASSHVFGASGGAYEQYF. The CDR3 nucleotides are TGCGCCAGCAGCCACGTGTTCGGGGCTAGCGGGGGGGCTTACGAGCAGTACTTC. The rearrangement joins TRBV4-1 to TRBJ2-7; TRBD2 aligns across 12 bases. The CDR3 has 18 amino acids. CDR1 is MGHRA, CDR2 YSYEKL, per germline. The V and J ends lost 3 bases and 4 bases, in that order; junction bases with no gene match: 13.

This clonotype was recorded many times. This rearrangement joins TRBV7-9 to TRBJ2-3, with D possibly TRBD1 on 6 matching bases. V gave up 5 bases and J gave up 4 bases, with 19 bases separating them. The CDR3 runs 16 residues. Germline assignment: CDR1 SEHNR and CDR2 FQNEAQ (reference sequence). DNA of the CDR3: TGTGCCAGCAGCCCCTTTTTGGGGGCCGACGCAGATACGCAGTATTTT. This codes for CASSPFLGADADTQYF.

In its sample, this clonotype was seen a few times. The chain has TRBV5-1 and TRBJ2-1; 13 bases align to TRBD2. This CDR3 has 17 residues. With V trimmed by 1 base and J by 2 bases, 3 bases remained unmatched. Germline V lookup: CDR1 SGHRS, CDR2 YFSETQ. Written as DNA, the CDR3 is TGCGCCAGCAGCTTGACTAGCGGGAGGGAAGCCTACAATGAGCAGTTCTTC. Protein product: CASSLTSGREAYNEQFF.

This chain connects TRBV5-1 to TRBJ2-4; D is possibly TRBD2 (6 bases). Germline CDR1 and CDR2: SGHRS and YFSETQ. The germline V and J ends were trimmed by 0 bases and 11 bases, with 24 bases remaining between them. The CDR3 contains 17 residues. The CDR3 coding sequence is TGCGCCAGCAGCTTGGAGGCCAGATCGATTTCCCCGGGGGTTCAGTACTTC. Protein product: CASSLEARSISPGVQYF.

The chain couples TRBV28 to TRBJ2-5; 9 bases agree with TRBD1. The CDR3 extends over 15 amino acids. The trim removed 3 bases at V and 5 bases at J, leaving 7 bases unmatched. Germline assignment: CDR1 MDHEN and CDR2 SYDVKM. The CDR3 region is CASSLNRGPRETQYF. The CDR3 DNA reads as TGTGCCAGCAGTTTGAACAGGGGGCCTCGGGAGACCCAGTACTTC.

The genes are TRBV27 and TRBJ2-1; D unresolved. In germline, CDR1 is MNHEY, CDR2 SMNVEV (reference sequence). The CDR3 sequence is 15 residues long. V dropped 0 bases and J dropped 4 bases, with 10 bases sitting between them. CDR3 coding DNA: TGTGCCAGCAGTTTATCGGTCAGGTCATACAATGAGCAGTTCTTC. This gives the protein CASSLSVRSYNEQFF.

This clonotype was detected many times. The gene calls are TRBV15 and TRBJ1-4, with D possibly matching TRBD1 (5 bases). The CDR3 has 17 residues. Germline CDR1 is LNHNV and CDR2 is YYDKDF (reference sequence). V shed 0 bases and J shed 5 bases, with 16 bases lying between them. CDR3: CATSREGPIRGNEKLFF. The CDR3 nucleotides read TGTGCCACCAGCAGAGAGGGGCCTATTCGGGGGAATGAAAAACTGTTTTTT. The full variable domain, with the rest looked up from reference TRBV15 and TRBJ1-4, is DAMVIQNPRYQVTQFGKPVTLSCSQTLNHNVMYWYQQKSSQAPKLLFHYYDKDFNNEADTPDNFQSRRPNTSFCFLDIRSPGLGDTAMYLCATSREGPIRGNEKLFFGSGTQLSVL.

This clonotype has more than one count but fewer than ten. The CDR3 loop is CASSHSTFPPGELFF. The CDR3 DNA reads as TGCGCCAGCAGTCACAGCACCTTTCCACCCGGGGAGCTGTTTTTT. The chain recombines TRBV5-1 with TRBJ2-2; no definite D call. Between the trimmed V and J ends, which lost 5 bases and 6 bases, there was a span of 17 bases. Germline V gene sequence: CDR1 SGHRS, CDR2 YFSETQ. CDR3 length: 15 amino acids.

In its sample, this clonotype was seen a few times. The J gene is TRBJ2-7, the V gene TRBV5-1; 9 positions match TRBD1. The CDR3 runs 13 residues. V trimming: 5 bases; J trimming: 3 bases; junction bases outside the gene matches: 3. Looked up from germline, CDR1 is SGHRS and CDR2 is YFSETQ. The CDR3 sequence is CASRVDRGYEQYF. The CDR3 DNA is TGCGCCAGCAGAGTGGACAGGGGCTACGAGCAGTACTTC.

The chain is built from TRBV5-6 and TRBJ1-6; D is possibly TRBD1 (5 bases). This CDR3 comprises 15 residues. V lost 2 bases and J 4 bases, leaving 10 bases between the germline ends. CDR1 is SGHDT and CDR2 is YYEEEE in the germline V gene. The CDR3 nucleotides are TGTGCCAGCAGCTTCCACGGGGGTTATAATTCACCCCTCCACTTT. The encoded protein is CASSFHGGYNSPLHF.

At least ten counts were recorded for this clonotype. The J gene is TRBJ2-2, the V gene TRBV12-3 or TRBV12-4; D unclear. Trimming stripped 4 bases from V and 4 bases from J, with 10 bases between. The CDR3 sequence is 14 residues long. The CDR3 here is CASSSAASTGELFF. DNA of the CDR3: TGTGCCAGCAGTTCAGCAGCGAGCACCGGGGAGCTGTTTTTT.

The table lists this clonotype with a few counts. This chain joins TRBV4-3 and TRBJ2-7; 12 bases match TRBD2. The ends lost 3 bases at V and 4 bases at J; junction bases unmatched: 7. The CDR3 extends over 16 amino acids. The V gene's germline CDR1 is LGHNA and CDR2 YSLEER. This CDR3 reads CASSQELAGGSYEQYF. CDR3 nucleotide sequence: TGCGCCAGCAGCCAGGAACTAGCGGGGGGCTCGTACGAGCAGTACTTC.

This chain joins TRBV2 and TRBJ1-3, with TRBD1 identical over 7 bases. The trim removed 4 bases at V and 4 bases at J, leaving 1 base unmatched. The CDR3 runs to 13 residues. Germline lookup yields CDR1 SNHLY and CDR2 FYNNEI. The CDR3 DNA sequence: TGTGCCAGCAGTGGGGACAGAGGAAACACCATATATTTT. Translation: CASSGDRGNTIYF.

The J gene is TRBJ2-1, the V gene TRBV2; 11 nucleotides align to TRBD2. J was trimmed by 9 bases and V by 6 bases; bases with no gene match: 1. Germline CDR1 and CDR2: SNHLY and FYNNEI. There are 12 residues in the CDR3. In DNA, the CDR3 is TGTGCCAGCAGGACTAGCGGGACTGAGCAGTTCTTC. Translation gives CASRTSGTEQFF.

The count of this clonotype is one. The gene calls are TRBV7-9 and TRBJ2-2; weak D call: TRBD2 (5 bases). V lost 7 bases, J lost 7 bases, and 13 bases lay in between. The CDR3 totals 13 residues. The germline V gene encodes CDR1 SEHNR and CDR2 FQNEAQ (reference sequence). The CDR3 here is CASNEADFGELFF. CDR3 nucleotides: TGTGCCAGCAACGAAGCGGATTTCGGGGAGCTGTTTTTT.

This clonotype occurred a few times. The chain employs TRBV6-1 and TRBJ2-7, with TRBD1 as a possible D gene (7 bases). Germline assignment: CDR1 MNHNS and CDR2 SASEGT. The V end lost 6 bases, the J end lost 6 bases, and 15 bases lay between the germline ends. CDR3 length: 13 amino acids. In DNA form, the CDR3 reads TGTGCCAGCAGCCCCGGGACAGCGGGCGAGCAGTACTTC. Translation: CASSPGTAGEQYF.

This sequence joins TRBV7-2 and TRBJ2-3, with 10 bases aligning to TRBD2. Unmatched junction bases numbered 11, after V lost 6 bases and J lost 8 bases. CDR1 SGHTA and CDR2 FQGNSA come from the germline V gene. This CDR3 is 15 amino acids long. The CDR3 region has the DNA TGTGCCAGCAGTTCGGGACTAGCGAGCAGCGGTACGCAGTATTTT. Translating gives CASSSGLASSGTQYF.

A few counts support this clonotype. The V gene is TRBV7-2, the J gene TRBJ2-7; unclear D gene. The CDR3 is 11 amino acids. The germline V gene encodes CDR1 SGHTA and CDR2 FQGNSA. Trimming shortened V by 1 base and J by 8 bases, and 6 bases separated the two germline ends. CDR3 amino acids: CASSLESQQYF. CDR3 coding DNA: TGTGCCAGCAGCTTAGAGTCCCAGCAGTACTTC. The full variable domain, completed using reference TRBV7-2 and TRBJ2-7, is GAGVSQSPSNKVTEKGKDVELRCDPISGHTALYWYRQSLGQGLEFLIYFQGNSAPDKSGLPSDRFSAERTGGSVSTLTIQRTQQEDSAVYLCASSLESQQYFGPGTRLTVT.

This clonotype has ten or more counts. V usage is TRBV15 and J usage is TRBJ2-5; a weak D match, TRBD2 (6 bases). CDR1 LNHNV and CDR2 YYDKDF come from the germline V gene (reference sequence). Trimming took 0 bases from V and 2 from J, leaving 10 bases between them. The CDR3 length is 15 residues. The CDR3 region is CATSRDTGTQETQYF. CDR3 sequence (DNA): TGTGCCACCAGCAGAGATACTGGGACTCAAGAGACCCAGTACTTC.